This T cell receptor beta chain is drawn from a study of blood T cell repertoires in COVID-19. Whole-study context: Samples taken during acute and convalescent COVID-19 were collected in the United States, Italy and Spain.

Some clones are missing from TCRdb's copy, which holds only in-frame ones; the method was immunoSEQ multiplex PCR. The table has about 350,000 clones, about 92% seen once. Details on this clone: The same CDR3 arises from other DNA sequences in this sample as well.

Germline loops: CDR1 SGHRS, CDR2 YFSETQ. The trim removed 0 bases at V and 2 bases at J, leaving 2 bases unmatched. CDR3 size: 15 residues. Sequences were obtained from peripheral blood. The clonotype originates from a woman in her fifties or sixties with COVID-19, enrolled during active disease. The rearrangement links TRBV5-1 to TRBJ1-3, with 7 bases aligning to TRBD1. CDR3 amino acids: CASSLAGTAGNTIYF. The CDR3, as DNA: TGCGCCAGCAGCTTGGCGGGGACAGCTGGAAACACCATATATTTT.